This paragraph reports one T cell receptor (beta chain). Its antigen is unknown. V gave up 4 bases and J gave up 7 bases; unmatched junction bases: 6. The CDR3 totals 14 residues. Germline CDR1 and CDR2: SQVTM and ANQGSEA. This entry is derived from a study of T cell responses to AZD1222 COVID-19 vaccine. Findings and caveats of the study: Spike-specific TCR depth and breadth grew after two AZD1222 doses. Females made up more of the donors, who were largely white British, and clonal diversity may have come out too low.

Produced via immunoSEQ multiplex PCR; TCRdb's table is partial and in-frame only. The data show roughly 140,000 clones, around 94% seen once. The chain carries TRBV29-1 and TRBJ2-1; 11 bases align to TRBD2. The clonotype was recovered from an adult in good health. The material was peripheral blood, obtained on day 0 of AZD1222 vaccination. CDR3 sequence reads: CSVVRSGRANEQFF. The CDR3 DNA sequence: TGCAGCGTTGTACGTAGCGGGAGGGCTAATGAGCAGTTCTTC.